This TCR beta chain was obtained from a study of blood T cells in healthy people across ages. V was shortened by 0 bases and J by 11 bases, with 10 bases between the two germline ends. There are 12 residues in the CDR3. The V gene's germline CDR1 is LNHNV and CDR2 YYDKDF (reference sequence). Regarding the study as a whole: Long-lived donors exceeded aged donors in naive CD4+ cells and diversity.

Of note for this clonotype: Its specificity is not known.

A sample-barcoded 5' primer and a J-beta primer mix were used in a second PCR of roughly 6 to 11 cycles. TCRdb fed the 5' RACE reads into MiXCR, producing one record per CDR3 protein. This table has around 1,000,000 distinct CDR3 sequences, less than 25% appearing once. These data were also filed under a second study, of T cells of mothers and their children. That study reports: All donors were healthy and Caucasian; they were three mothers and their six children.

The chain carries TRBV15 and TRBJ1-1; D might be TRBD1 (5 bases). This TCR was sampled from a girl aged 2 to 9 in good health. The sequenced sample was blood. Here the CDR3 DNA reads TGTGCCACCAGCAGAGAAGGGGTCAGGGCTTTCTTT. This encodes CATSREGVRAFF.